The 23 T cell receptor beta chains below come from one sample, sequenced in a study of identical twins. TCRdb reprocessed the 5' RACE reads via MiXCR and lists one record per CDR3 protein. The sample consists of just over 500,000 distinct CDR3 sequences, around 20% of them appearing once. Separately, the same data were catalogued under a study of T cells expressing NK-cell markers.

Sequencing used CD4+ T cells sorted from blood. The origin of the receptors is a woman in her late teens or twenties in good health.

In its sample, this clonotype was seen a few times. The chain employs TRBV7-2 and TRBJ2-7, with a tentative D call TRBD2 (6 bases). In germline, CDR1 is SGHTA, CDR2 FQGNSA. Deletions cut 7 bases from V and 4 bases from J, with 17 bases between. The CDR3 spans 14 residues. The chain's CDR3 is CASTVAADPYEQYF. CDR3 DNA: TGTGCCAGCACCGTAGCGGCAGATCCATACGAGCAGTACTTC.

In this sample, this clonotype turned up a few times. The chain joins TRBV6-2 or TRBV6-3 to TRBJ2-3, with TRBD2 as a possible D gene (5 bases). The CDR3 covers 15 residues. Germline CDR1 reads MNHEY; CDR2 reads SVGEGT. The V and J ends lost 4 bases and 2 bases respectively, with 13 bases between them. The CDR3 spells CASSWRRAFTDTQYF. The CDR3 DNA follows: TGTGCCAGCAGTTGGAGGCGTGCTTTCACAGATACGCAGTATTTT.

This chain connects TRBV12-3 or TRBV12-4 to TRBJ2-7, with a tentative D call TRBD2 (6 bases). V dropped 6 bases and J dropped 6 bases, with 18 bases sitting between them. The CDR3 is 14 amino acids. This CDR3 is CASSSYSGGIEQYF. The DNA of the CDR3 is TGTGCCAGCAGCAGTTACTCCGGGGGTATCGAGCAGTACTTC.

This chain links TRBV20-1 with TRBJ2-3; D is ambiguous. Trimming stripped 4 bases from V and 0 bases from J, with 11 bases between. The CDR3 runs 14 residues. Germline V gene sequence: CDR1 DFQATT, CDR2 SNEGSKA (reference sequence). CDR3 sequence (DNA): TGCAGTGCTACCCTATCGACTAGCACAGATACGCAGTATTTT. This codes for CSATLSTSTDTQYF.

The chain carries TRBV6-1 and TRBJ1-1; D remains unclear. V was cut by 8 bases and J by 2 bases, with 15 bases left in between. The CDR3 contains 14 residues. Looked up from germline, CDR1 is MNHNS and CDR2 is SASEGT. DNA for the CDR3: TGTGCCAGCTTAGCCCGGGGAGGCAACACTGAAGCTTTCTTT. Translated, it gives CASLARGGNTEAFF.

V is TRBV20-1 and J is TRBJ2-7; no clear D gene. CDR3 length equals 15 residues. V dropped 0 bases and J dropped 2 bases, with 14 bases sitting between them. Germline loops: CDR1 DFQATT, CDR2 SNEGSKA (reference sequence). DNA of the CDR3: TGCAGTGCTAGAGATCGGTTCCAAGGCCCCTACGAGCAGTACTTC. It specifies CSARDRFQGPYEQYF.

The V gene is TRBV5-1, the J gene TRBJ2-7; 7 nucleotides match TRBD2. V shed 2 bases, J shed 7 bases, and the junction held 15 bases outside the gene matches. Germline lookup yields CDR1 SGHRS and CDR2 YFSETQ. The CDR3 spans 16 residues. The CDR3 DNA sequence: TGCGCCAGCAGCTTCATTCGGGGGGATGGTTTGAGGGAGCAGTACTTC. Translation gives CASSFIRGDGLREQYF.

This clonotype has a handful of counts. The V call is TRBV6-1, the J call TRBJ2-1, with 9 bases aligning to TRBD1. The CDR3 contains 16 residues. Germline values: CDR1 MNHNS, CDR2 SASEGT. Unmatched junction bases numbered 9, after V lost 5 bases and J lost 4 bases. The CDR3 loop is CASSRYRGHTYNEQFF. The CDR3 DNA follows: TGTGCCAGCAGTCGCTACAGGGGGCATACTTACAATGAGCAGTTCTTC.

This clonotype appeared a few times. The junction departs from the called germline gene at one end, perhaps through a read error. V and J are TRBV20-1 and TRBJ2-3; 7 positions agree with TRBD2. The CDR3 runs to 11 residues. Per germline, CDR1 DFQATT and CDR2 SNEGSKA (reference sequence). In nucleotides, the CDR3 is TGCAGCGGCGGGAGCATAGATACGCAGTATTTT. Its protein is CSGGSIDTQYF.

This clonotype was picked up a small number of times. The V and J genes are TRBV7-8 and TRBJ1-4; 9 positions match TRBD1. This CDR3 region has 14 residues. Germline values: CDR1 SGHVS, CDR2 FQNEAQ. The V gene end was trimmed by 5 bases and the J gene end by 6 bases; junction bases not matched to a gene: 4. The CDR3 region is CASSLRDRDEKLFF. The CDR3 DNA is TGTGCCAGCAGCCTCCGGGACAGGGATGAAAAACTGTTTTTT.

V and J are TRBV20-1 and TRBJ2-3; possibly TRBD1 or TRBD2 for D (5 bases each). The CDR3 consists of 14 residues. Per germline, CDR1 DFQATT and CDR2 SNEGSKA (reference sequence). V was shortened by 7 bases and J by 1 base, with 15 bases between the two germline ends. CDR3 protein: CSGTGVSGTDTQYF. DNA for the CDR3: TGCAGTGGCACAGGTGTTAGCGGCACAGATACGCAGTATTTT.

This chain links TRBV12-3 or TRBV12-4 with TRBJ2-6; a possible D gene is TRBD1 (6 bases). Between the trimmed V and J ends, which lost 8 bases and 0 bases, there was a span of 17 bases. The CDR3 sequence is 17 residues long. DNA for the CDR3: TGTGCCAGCCTCTCGGGACACCTCATCTCTGGGGCCAACGTCCTGACTTTC. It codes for CASLSGHLISGANVLTF.

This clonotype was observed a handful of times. CDR3 nucleotides: TGTGCCAGCAGTCCCAGGGGTACTAGCGTCAATGAGCAGTTCTTC. Translated, it gives CASSPRGTSVNEQFF. This chain uses TRBV6-1 with TRBJ2-1; tentative D call: TRBD2 (7 bases). The CDR3 has 15 amino acids. V was cut by 5 bases and J by 6 bases, with 17 bases left in between. Germline V CDR1 and CDR2: MNHNS, SASEGT.

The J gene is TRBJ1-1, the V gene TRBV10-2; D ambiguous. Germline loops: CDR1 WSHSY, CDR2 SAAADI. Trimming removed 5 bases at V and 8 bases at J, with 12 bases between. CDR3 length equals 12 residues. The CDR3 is CASSNREEEAFF. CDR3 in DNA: TGCGCCAGCAGTAACCGGGAAGAAGAAGCTTTCTTT.

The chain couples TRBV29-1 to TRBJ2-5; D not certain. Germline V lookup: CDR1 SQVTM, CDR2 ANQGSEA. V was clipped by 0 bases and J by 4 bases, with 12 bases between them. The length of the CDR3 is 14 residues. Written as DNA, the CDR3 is TGCAGCGTTGAAGACGACGCGCGAGGAGAGACCCAGTACTTC. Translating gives CSVEDDARGETQYF.

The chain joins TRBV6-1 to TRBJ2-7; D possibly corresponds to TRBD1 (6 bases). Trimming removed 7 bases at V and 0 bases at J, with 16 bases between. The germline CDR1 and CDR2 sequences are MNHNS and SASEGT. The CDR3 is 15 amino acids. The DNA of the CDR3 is TGTGCCAGCAACCCCCGGGACACCTCCTCCTACGAGCAGTACTTC. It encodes CASNPRDTSSYEQYF.

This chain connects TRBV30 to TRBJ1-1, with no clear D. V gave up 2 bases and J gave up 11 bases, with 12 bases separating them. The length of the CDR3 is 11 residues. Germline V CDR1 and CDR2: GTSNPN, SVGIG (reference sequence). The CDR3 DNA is TGTGCCTGGAGTTCAGGCCATCGGGCTTTCTTT. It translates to CAWSSGHRAFF.

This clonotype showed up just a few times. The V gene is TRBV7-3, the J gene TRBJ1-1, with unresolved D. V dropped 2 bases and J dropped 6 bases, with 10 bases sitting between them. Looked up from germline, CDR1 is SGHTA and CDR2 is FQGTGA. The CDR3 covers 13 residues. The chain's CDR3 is CASSLAGFPEAFF. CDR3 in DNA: TGTGCCAGCAGCTTAGCGGGGTTCCCTGAAGCTTTCTTT.

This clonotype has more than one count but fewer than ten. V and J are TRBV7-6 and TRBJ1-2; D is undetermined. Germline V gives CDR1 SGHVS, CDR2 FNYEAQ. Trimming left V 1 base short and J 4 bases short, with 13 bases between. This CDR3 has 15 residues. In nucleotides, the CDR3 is TGTGCCAGCAGCTTAGGGGCTTTTACTGGCTATGGCTACACCTTC. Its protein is CASSLGAFTGYGYTF.

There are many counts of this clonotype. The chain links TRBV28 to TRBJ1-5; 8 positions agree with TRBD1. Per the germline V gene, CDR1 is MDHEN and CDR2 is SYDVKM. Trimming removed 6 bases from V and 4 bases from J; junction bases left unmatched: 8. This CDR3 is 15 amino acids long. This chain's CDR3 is CASRGQGIGNQPQHF. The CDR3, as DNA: TGTGCCAGCAGAGGACAGGGAATTGGAAATCAGCCCCAGCATTTT.

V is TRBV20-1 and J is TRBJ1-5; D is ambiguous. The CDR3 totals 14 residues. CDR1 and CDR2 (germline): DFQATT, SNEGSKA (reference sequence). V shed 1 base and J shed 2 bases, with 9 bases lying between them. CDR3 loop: CSARGPDGNQPQHF. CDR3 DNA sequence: TGCAGTGCTAGAGGTCCGGACGGCAATCAGCCCCAGCATTTT.

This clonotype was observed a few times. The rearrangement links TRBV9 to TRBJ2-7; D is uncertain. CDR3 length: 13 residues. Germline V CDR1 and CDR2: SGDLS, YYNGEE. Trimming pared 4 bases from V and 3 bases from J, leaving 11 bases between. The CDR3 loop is CASSTGPHYEQYF. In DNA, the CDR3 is TGTGCCAGCAGCACCGGACCACACTACGAGCAGTACTTC.

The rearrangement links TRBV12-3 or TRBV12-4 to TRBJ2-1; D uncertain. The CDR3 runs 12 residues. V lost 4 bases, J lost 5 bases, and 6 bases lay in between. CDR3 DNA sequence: TGTGCCAGCAGTTGGCAGGACAATGAGCAGTTCTTC. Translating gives CASSWQDNEQFF.